The T cell receptor (beta chain) under discussion was sequenced for a study of Graves' ophthalmopathy and Graves' hyperthyroidism. This clonotype was found many times. Its antigen remains unknown. Study results and caveats: Thyroid clonotypes that were expanded above 0.001 frequency mostly also appeared in blood. Progression of ophthalmopathy was predicted by the model with roughly 68% sensitivity and about 72% specificity.

Amplification from RNA transcripts yielded the TCR beta CDR3 regions. HTBI-primed first-round RT-PCR preceded second-round multiplex PCR. One entry per CDR3 protein, called by TCRdb with MiXCR from the multiplex PCR reads. Among a few hundred thousand distinct CDR3 sequences listed, about a sixth were seen once. This receptor was taken from an adult woman with stable Graves' hyperthyroidism. The sample comprised peripheral blood.

The chain's CDR3 is CASRLLPSYGYTF. CDR3 in DNA: TGTGCCAGCAGGCTACTCCCGTCGTATGGCTACACCTTC. This rearrangement joins TRBV7-9 to TRBJ1-2; D remains unclear. The germline gives CDR1 SEHNR, CDR2 FQNEAQ (reference sequence). Trimming stripped 6 bases from V and 5 bases from J, with 13 bases between. There are 13 residues in the CDR3.